One and the same sample provided the 29 T cell receptor beta chains below, sequenced in a study of T cell responses to AZD1222 COVID-19 vaccine. The table came from immunoSEQ multiplex PCR; TCRdb's copy has only in-frame clones and leaves some out. The sample contains some 110,000 clones, 88% of which appear only once. Sample: peripheral blood, taken on day 0 of AZD1222 vaccination. Receptors originate from an adult in good health.

The chain recombines TRBV7-3 with TRBJ2-4; weak D call: TRBD1 (5 bases). The CDR3 spans 13 residues. The ends were cut back, 5 bases at V and 8 bases at J, with 13 bases in the middle. Per the germline V gene, CDR1 is SGHTA and CDR2 is FQGTGA. The CDR3 reads CASSVRGRDIQYF. The CDR3 coding sequence is TGTGCCAGCAGCGTTAGGGGCCGCGACATTCAGTACTTC.

This chain uses TRBV9 with TRBJ1-1; 12 bases are shared with TRBD1. The CDR3 totals 16 residues. The J segment lost 5 bases and the V segment lost 3 bases, leaving 8 bases of the junction unmatched. From germline, CDR1 is SGDLS and CDR2 YYNGEE. The CDR3 DNA reads as TGTGCCAGCAGCGACGGGACAGGGGGCGCCGGGACTGAAGCTTTCTTT. It codes for CASSDGTGGAGTEAFF.

V and J are TRBV12-3 or TRBV12-4 and TRBJ1-1; D gene ambiguous. Trimming took 8 bases from V and 6 from J, leaving 13 bases between them. The CDR3 has 12 amino acids. The CDR3 DNA sequence: TGTGCCAGCGGGCGTGGCGTCTCTGAAGCTTTCTTT. Encoded protein: CASGRGVSEAFF.

This chain's CDR3 is CASSEPRGVSGYTF. The DNA for the CDR3 is TGTGCCAGCAGTGAACCCCGCGGGGTCTCTGGCTACACCTTC. J is TRBJ1-2 and V is TRBV6-1; no clear D. In germline, CDR1 is MNHNS, CDR2 SASEGT. The CDR3 runs to 14 residues. Trimming removed 2 bases from V and 7 bases from J, with 14 bases in between.

CDR3 sequence: CASSYPQGPRGNEQFF. CDR3 nucleotide sequence: TGTGCCAGCAGTTACCCCCAAGGACCCCGGGGCAATGAGCAGTTCTTC. V usage is TRBV6-7 and J usage is TRBJ2-1; D possibly corresponds to TRBD2 (5 bases). TRBV6-7 is an open reading frame, and its role is uncertain. The CDR3 is 16 amino acids. Trimming took 2 bases from V and 6 from J, leaving 17 bases between them.

The V and J genes are TRBV7-9 and TRBJ1-2, with D possibly TRBD1 on 6 matching bases. The V end lost 1 base, the J end lost 8 bases, and 17 bases lay between the germline ends. Germline loops: CDR1 SEHNR, CDR2 FQNEAQ (reference sequence). The CDR3 runs to 15 residues. Here the CDR3 reads CASSLDRGPPGGYTF. The CDR3 region has the DNA TGTGCCAGCAGCTTAGATCGGGGGCCCCCTGGGGGCTACACCTTC.

The table lists this clone with a few counts. The V call is TRBV29-1, the J call TRBJ2-3; possible D gene TRBD1, 6 bases. This CDR3 has 13 amino acids. In germline, CDR1 is SQVTM, CDR2 ANQGSEA. V was cut by 7 bases and J by 0 bases, with 11 bases left in between. CDR3 loop: CSARTASTDTQYF. The CDR3 coding sequence is TGCAGCGCTAGGACAGCGAGCACAGATACGCAGTATTTT.

This clone occurred once. The chain combines TRBV24-1 with TRBJ1-2, with TRBD1 matching over 7 bases. The ends lost 4 bases at V and 4 bases at J; junction bases unmatched: 5. CDR3 size: 14 residues. Germline-derived CDR1 and CDR2 are KGHDR and SFDVKD. DNA of the CDR3: TGTGCCACCAGTGACAGACAGGGACGCTATGGCTACACCTTC. This gives the protein CATSDRQGRYGYTF.

The chain carries TRBV18 and TRBJ2-2; TRBD1 matches 10 bases. Germline V gives CDR1 KGHSH, CDR2 LQKENI. Unmatched junction bases numbered 9, after V lost 2 bases and J lost 0 bases. The CDR3 covers 19 residues. CDR3 in amino acids: CASSPNSGQGLSNTGELFF. CDR3 bases: TGTGCCAGCTCACCAAATTCGGGACAGGGGCTTTCGAACACCGGGGAGCTGTTTTTT.

J is TRBJ1-4 and V is TRBV19; 8 bases match TRBD1. Trimming at V came to 3 bases and at J to 8 bases, leaving 2 bases not matched to a gene. Germline CDR1 is LNHDA and CDR2 is SQIVND (reference sequence). This CDR3 comprises 13 residues. CDR3 sequence (DNA): TGTGCCAGTAGTATGGACAGGGACGAAAAACTGTTTTTT. It is translated as CASSMDRDEKLFF.

This chain uses TRBV2 with TRBJ1-5; D is ambiguous. This CDR3 has 13 residues. Per the germline V gene, CDR1 is SNHLY and CDR2 is FYNNEI. With 4 bases removed from V and 4 bases from J, the gap between germline ends came to 8 bases. The CDR3 nucleotides are TGTGCCAGCAGTGCTTGGGGAAATCAGCCCCAGCATTTT. It specifies CASSAWGNQPQHF.

This clone showed up just once. The gene calls are TRBV28 and TRBJ1-1; D unresolved. The V and J ends lost 7 bases and 5 bases respectively, with 14 bases between them. CDR1 is MDHEN and CDR2 is SYDVKM in the germline V gene. This CDR3 comprises 13 residues. The CDR3 sequence: CASKGPKRTEAFF. In DNA, the CDR3 is TGTGCCAGCAAAGGACCCAAACGGACTGAAGCTTTCTTT.

This chain links TRBV10-3 with TRBJ1-2; D remains unclear. The germline V gene has CDR1 ENHRY and CDR2 SYGVKD. This CDR3 has 15 amino acids. Trimming took off 8 bases at V and 0 bases at J, with 16 bases between the two ends. As DNA, the CDR3 is TGTGCCATCGCCGGAAGCCGGACGGCTAACTATGGCTACACCTTC. It encodes CAIAGSRTANYGYTF.

This chain uses TRBV11-1 with TRBJ2-4, with 8 bases that match TRBD1. CDR3 length equals 15 residues. Unmatched junction bases numbered 7, after V lost 3 bases and J lost 6 bases. Germline CDR1 SGHAT, CDR2 FQDESV (reference sequence). The CDR3 DNA sequence: TGTGCCAGCAGCTTGGCGGGACAGGATTCAAACATTCAGTACTTC. This encodes CASSLAGQDSNIQYF.

This rearrangement joins TRBV3-1 (or the pseudogene TRBV3-2) to TRBJ1-5; D gene ambiguous. In germline, CDR1 is LGHDT, CDR2 YNNKEL (reference sequence). V was clipped by 1 base and J by 6 bases, with 10 bases between them. This CDR3 region has 14 residues. The CDR3 spells CASSQAMGAQPQHF. CDR3 coding DNA: TGTGCCAGCAGCCAAGCCATGGGTGCTCAGCCCCAGCATTTT.

The J gene is TRBJ1-1, the V gene TRBV7-2; possible D gene TRBD1, 5 bases. The germline gives CDR1 SGHTA, CDR2 FQGNSA. Trimming removed 3 bases at V and 3 bases at J, with 14 bases between. CDR3 size: 15 residues. The CDR3 nucleotides read TGTGCCAGCAGCTTCAGCAGGGTGAAAGACACTGAAGCTTTCTTT. Its translation is CASSFSRVKDTEAFF.

J is TRBJ1-5 and V is TRBV19; D uncertain. V was shortened by 5 bases and J by 0 bases, with 8 bases between the two germline ends. Germline-derived CDR1 and CDR2 are LNHDA and SQIVND (reference sequence). The CDR3 is made up of 14 amino acids. The CDR3 nucleotides are TGTGCCAGTAGTGCGCATATTAGCAATCAGCCCCAGCATTTT. Amino acids: CASSAHISNQPQHF.

The genes are TRBV5-1 and TRBJ2-5, with D perhaps being TRBD1 or TRBD2 (5 bases each). With 0 bases removed from V and 5 bases from J, the gap between germline ends came to 11 bases. This CDR3 is built from 14 residues. Germline CDR1 and CDR2: SGHRS and YFSETQ. CDR3 in amino acids: CASSLGDGTETQYF. The DNA of the CDR3 is TGCGCCAGCAGCTTGGGGGACGGAACGGAGACCCAGTACTTC.

The chain joins TRBV7-9 to TRBJ2-2; D is unclear. The CDR3 sequence is 18 residues long. Per the germline V gene, CDR1 is SEHNR and CDR2 is FQNEAQ (reference sequence). Trimming left V 3 bases short and J 1 base short, with 18 bases between. This CDR3 reads CASSFPAGRKGNTGELFF. In DNA form, the CDR3 reads TGTGCCAGCAGCTTCCCCGCTGGGCGCAAGGGGAACACCGGGGAGCTGTTTTTT.

The chain couples TRBV28 to TRBJ2-5, with a possible D match to TRBD1 (5 bases). The CDR3 spans 13 residues. Germline values: CDR1 MDHEN, CDR2 SYDVKM. V lost 3 bases, J lost 6 bases, and 11 bases lay in between. The CDR3 region is CASSFQGYQTQYF. Written as DNA, the CDR3 is TGTGCCAGCAGTTTTCAGGGCTATCAGACCCAGTACTTC.

This clone was detected a few times. Other DNA sequences in this sample translate to the same CDR3. The chain joins TRBV27 to TRBJ1-1; possibly TRBD1 for D (5 bases). This CDR3 has 13 residues. Trimming left V 6 bases short and J 1 base short, with 9 bases between. The germline gives CDR1 MNHEY, CDR2 SMNVEV (reference sequence). This CDR3 is CASSPQGNTEAFF. The CDR3 region has the DNA TGTGCCAGCAGCCCTCAGGGGAACACTGAAGCTTTCTTT.

The V gene is TRBV11-2, the J gene TRBJ2-3; D gene unclear. The CDR3 covers 16 residues. V was pared by 2 bases and J by 2 bases, with 14 bases between. Germline CDR1 reads SGHAT; CDR2 reads FQNNGV. The CDR3 is CASSLFRGSSTDTQYF. The DNA of the CDR3 is TGTGCCAGCAGCTTATTCCGTGGTTCATCCACAGATACGCAGTATTTT.

This chain connects TRBV7-9 to TRBJ1-1; TRBD1 is a possible D gene (6 bases). The germline gives CDR1 SEHNR, CDR2 FQNEAQ (reference sequence). The CDR3 runs to 15 residues. V gave up 0 bases and J gave up 5 bases, with 13 bases separating them. The CDR3 DNA reads TGTGCCAGCAGCTTAGCCGTGGGGGGCAAGACTGAAGCTTTCTTT. Its translation is CASSLAVGGKTEAFF.

The chain has TRBV27 and TRBJ2-3; 11 nucleotides line up with TRBD1. The CDR3 spans 15 residues. CDR1 and CDR2 from the germline V gene are MNHEY and SMNVEV (reference sequence). Germline trimming cut 6 bases from V and 6 bases from J; bases unmatched to any gene: 8. The CDR3 sequence is CASSQRTGGGDTQYF. The CDR3 bases are TGTGCCAGCAGCCAAAGGACAGGGGGCGGGGATACGCAGTATTTT.

The chain is built from TRBV27 and TRBJ2-2; tentatively, D is TRBD2 (6 bases). Germline CDR1 reads MNHEY; CDR2 reads SMNVEV (reference sequence). With 4 bases removed from V and 2 bases from J, the gap between germline ends came to 14 bases. This CDR3 has 16 amino acids. The CDR3, as DNA: TGTGCCAGCAGTTGGAGAAGAGGGACTAACACCGGGGAGCTGTTTTTT. Protein sequence: CASSWRRGTNTGELFF.

V usage is TRBV2 and J usage is TRBJ1-4; 9 bases match TRBD1. CDR3 length: 14 amino acids. V shed 6 bases and J 8 bases; nucleotides not matched to a gene: 7. Germline CDR1 reads SNHLY; CDR2 reads FYNNEI. In nucleotides, the CDR3 is TGTGCCAGCAGGAGGACAGGGGCGCGCGAAAAACTGTTTTTT. This codes for CASRRTGAREKLFF. The complete variable domain, with remaining parts taken from reference TRBV2 and TRBJ1-4, reads EPEVTQTPSHQVTQMGQEVILRCVPISNHLYFYWYRQILGQKVEFLVSFYNNEISEKSEIFDDQFSVERPDGSNFTLKIRSTKLEDSAMYFCASRRTGAREKLFFGSGTQLSVL.

The rearrangement links TRBV6-2 or TRBV6-3 to TRBJ2-5, with D hard to call. The V end was cut by 2 bases, the J end by 5 bases, with 3 bases between. Germline V gene sequence: CDR1 MNHEY, CDR2 SVGEGT. The CDR3 sequence is 11 residues long. CDR3 in DNA: TGTGCCAGCAGTTACGTGGAGACCCAGTACTTC. Amino acids: CASSYVETQYF.

The gene calls are TRBV19 and TRBJ2-3, with 11 bases aligning to TRBD2. V was clipped by 7 bases and J by 4 bases; unmatched bases: 7. CDR3 length equals 15 residues. Germline V gene data show CDR1 as LNHDA and CDR2 as SQIVND (reference sequence). The CDR3 region is CASTYSGRGADTQYF. The CDR3 DNA sequence: TGTGCCAGTACCTATAGCGGGAGGGGGGCAGATACGCAGTATTTT.

The chain joins TRBV27 to TRBJ2-1; D is ambiguous. The CDR3 has 15 residues. Germline loops: CDR1 MNHEY, CDR2 SMNVEV (reference sequence). The germline V and J ends were trimmed by 2 bases and 8 bases, with 16 bases remaining between them. CDR3 amino acids: CASSLAGNLPYEQFF. The CDR3 region has the DNA TGTGCCAGCAGTTTAGCTGGGAATCTTCCCTATGAGCAGTTCTTC.